Below are 32 T cell receptor beta chains sequenced from a single sample in a study of radiotherapy plus CTLA-4 blockade in lung cancer. Using immunoSEQ multiplex PCR, the repertoire was profiled, and TCRdb retains in-frame clones only, with some absent. The profile shows 81,000 or so clones, around 87% of them singletons. The sample was peripheral blood, taken from a patient treated with radiotherapy plus ipilimumab. These receptors were taken from a human donor with non-small cell lung cancer who had stable disease on radiotherapy plus ipilimumab.

The sample holds a few counts of this clone. The genes are TRBV11-3 and TRBJ2-1; 7 bases map to TRBD1. This CDR3 is 15 amino acids long. The V and J ends lost 4 bases and 0 bases, in that order; junction bases with no gene match: 3. CDR1 is SGHNT and CDR2 is YENEEA in the germline V gene. This CDR3 is CASSSTGSSYNEQFF. In DNA, the CDR3 is TGTGCCAGCAGCTCGACAGGGAGCTCCTACAATGAGCAGTTCTTC.

The chain is built from TRBV7-7 and TRBJ2-5, with TRBD2 matching 8 bases. Germline V gives CDR1 SSHAT, CDR2 FNYEAQ (reference sequence). The CDR3 is 16 amino acids. Trimming at V came to 1 base and at J to 5 bases, leaving 9 bases not matched to a gene. The CDR3 reads CASSLEIRGGSETQYF. The CDR3 region has the DNA TGTGCCAGCAGCTTAGAAATCCGGGGGGGATCGGAGACCCAGTACTTC.

The chain combines TRBV7-2 with TRBJ2-7; D perhaps matches TRBD2 (6 bases). Trimming removed 6 bases at V and 1 base at J, with 10 bases between. The CDR3 has 13 amino acids. The germline CDR1 and CDR2 sequences are SGHTA and FQGNSA. This CDR3 is CASSFGLSYEQYF. The DNA of the CDR3 is TGTGCCAGCAGTTTTGGACTATCCTACGAGCAGTACTTC.

V usage is TRBV6-5 and J usage is TRBJ1-1, with D unclear. This CDR3 is 14 amino acids long. V dropped 7 bases and J dropped 1 base, with 13 bases sitting between them. The germline V gene has CDR1 MNHEY and CDR2 SVGAGI. The CDR3 is CASTPHVTNTEAFF. The CDR3 DNA reads as TGTGCCAGCACCCCGCACGTGACGAACACTGAAGCTTTCTTT.

The V and J genes are TRBV10-3 and TRBJ2-7; 13 bases are shared with TRBD2. The germline V gene encodes CDR1 ENHRY and CDR2 SYGVKD. V shed 4 bases, J shed 4 bases, and the junction held 7 bases outside the gene matches. The CDR3 runs to 16 residues. The CDR3 region is CAISGTSGRIGYEQYF. In nucleotides, the CDR3 is TGTGCCATCAGTGGGACTAGCGGGAGAATCGGGTACGAGCAGTACTTC.

The V and J genes are TRBV7-9 and TRBJ2-7; the D is unclear. Trimming pared 5 bases from V and 2 bases from J, leaving 10 bases between. The CDR3 totals 13 residues. Germline V CDR1 and CDR2: SEHNR, FQNEAQ (reference sequence). CDR3: CASSGVGTYEQYF. The CDR3, as DNA: TGTGCCAGCAGCGGAGTGGGTACCTACGAGCAGTACTTC.

This rearrangement joins TRBV30 to TRBJ1-4; 8 bases line up with TRBD1. Germline-derived CDR1 and CDR2 are GTSNPN and SVGIG (reference sequence). The CDR3 extends over 13 amino acids. Trimming removed 5 bases from V and 7 bases from J; junction bases left unmatched: 6. The CDR3 nucleotides read TGTGCCTGGGCAGGGGGCGCCGGTGAAAAACTGTTTTTT. Amino acid sequence: CAWAGGAGEKLFF.

With regard to this clone: The junction differs from germline at one of its ends, possibly a read error. Different DNA sequences within this sample yield the same CDR3. The chain is built from TRBV7-8 and TRBJ1-5; D ambiguous. The CDR3 covers 15 residues. Germline assignment: CDR1 SGHVS and CDR2 FQNEAQ. The CDR3 region has the DNA TGTGCCAGCAGCGAGTTGAGGGTCTCCAATCAGCCCCAACATTTT. Amino acids: CASSELRVSNQPQHF.

The gene calls are TRBV27 and TRBJ2-1, with 9 nucleotides matching TRBD1. Unmatched junction bases numbered 10, after V lost 11 bases and J lost 8 bases. Germline assignment: CDR1 MNHEY and CDR2 SMNVEV (reference sequence). The CDR3 runs 13 residues. The CDR3 coding sequence is TGTGCCCGCCACAGGGGGCCGACCGATGAGCAGTTCTTC. Translated: CARHRGPTDEQFF.

The chain uses TRBV6-1 and TRBJ2-3; D tentatively reads TRBD1 or TRBD2 (6 bases each). The CDR3 is 15 residues long. V was shortened by 10 bases and J by 1 base, with 18 bases between the two germline ends. Germline V CDR1 and CDR2: MNHNS, SASEGT. CDR3 sequence: CATGDVWGGTDTQYF. CDR3 nucleotides: TGTGCCACAGGGGACGTTTGGGGGGGCACAGATACGCAGTATTTT.

The gene calls are TRBV2 and TRBJ1-4; D might be TRBD1 (5 bases). The V gene's germline CDR1 is SNHLY and CDR2 FYNNEI. The CDR3 length is 14 residues. Trimming left V 5 bases short and J 10 bases short, with 17 bases between. The CDR3 nucleotides are TGTGCCAGCAGTTCAGGGATCGGGCTAAGAAAACTGTTTTTT. Residues: CASSSGIGLRKLFF.

This chain connects TRBV6-5 to TRBJ2-3; no clear D. Germline V gene data show CDR1 as MNHEY and CDR2 as SVGAGI. The CDR3 covers 16 residues. The ends were cut back, 0 bases at V and 3 bases at J, with 13 bases in the middle. This CDR3 reads CASSYSIVPGTDTQYF. CDR3 nucleotides: TGTGCCAGCAGTTACTCGATCGTCCCTGGGACAGATACGCAGTATTTT.

This clone showed up just a few times. The chain uses TRBV10-2 and TRBJ2-7; 8 bases align to TRBD1. The CDR3 is 16 residues long. J lost 0 bases, V lost 3 bases, and 7 bases had no gene match. Per the germline V gene, CDR1 is WSHSY and CDR2 is SAAADI. The CDR3 reads CASSDPGQGSSYEQYF. CDR3 bases: TGCGCCAGCAGTGACCCTGGACAGGGTAGCTCCTACGAGCAGTACTTC.

Notes on this clone: One junction end does not reproduce the germline sequence, and a read error may be involved. This chain joins TRBV27 and TRBJ1-2; a possible D gene is TRBD1 (6 bases). Germline V CDR1 and CDR2: MNHEY, SMNVEV (reference sequence). The CDR3 spans 15 residues. CDR3 bases: TGTGTCAGCAGTTTATCGGGGGGCCATCGGGGTGGCTACACCTTC. Translation: CVSSLSGGHRGGYTF.

The genes are TRBV30 and TRBJ1-5; D call uncertain. CDR1 and CDR2 from the germline V gene are GTSNPN and SVGIG (reference sequence). CDR3 length equals 12 residues. V lost 8 bases to trimming and J lost 6 bases, with 14 bases between them. In nucleotides, the CDR3 is TGTGCCGCGAACCAGGAGGGTCAGCCCCAGCATTTT. It is translated as CAANQEGQPQHF.

On this clone itself: The same CDR3 arises from other DNA sequences in this sample as well. The rearrangement links TRBV9 to TRBJ2-3; TRBD1 aligns across 7 bases. The germline CDR1 and CDR2 sequences are SGDLS and YYNGEE. V shed 5 bases, J shed 10 bases, and the junction held 19 bases outside the gene matches. The CDR3 runs to 16 residues. DNA for the CDR3: TGTGCCAGCAGTTCTCAGGGGGTAGGGGGCCACGGAGCGCAGTATTTT. Encoded protein: CASSSQGVGGHGAQYF.

This chain links TRBV7-9 with TRBJ1-5, with D possibly matching TRBD1 (5 bases). V shed 2 bases and J shed 6 bases, with 8 bases lying between them. The germline V gene has CDR1 SEHNR and CDR2 FQNEAQ (reference sequence). The CDR3 covers 13 residues. CDR3 sequence reads: CASSLQGVQPQHF. In nucleotides, the CDR3 is TGTGCCAGCAGCTTACAGGGAGTTCAGCCCCAGCATTTT.

The chain combines TRBV6-1 with TRBJ1-2; D may be TRBD1 (6 bases). Trimming pared 6 bases from V and 6 bases from J, leaving 17 bases between. Germline loops: CDR1 MNHNS, CDR2 SASEGT. This CDR3 contains 14 residues. This CDR3 reads CASRLQGKGDGYTF. The CDR3, as DNA: TGTGCCAGCAGATTACAGGGTAAAGGTGATGGCTACACCTTC.

This clone was seen once. The V gene is TRBV5-1, the J gene TRBJ2-3; TRBD2 might be the D (6 bases). The CDR3 is made up of 15 amino acids. V was pared by 3 bases and J by 0 bases, with 11 bases between. Germline values: CDR1 SGHRS, CDR2 YFSETQ. The CDR3 nucleotides read TGCGCCAGCAGCTCCCTAGCGTCTAGCACAGATACGCAGTATTTT. Its translation: CASSSLASSTDTQYF. The whole variable domain, remainder taken from reference TRBV5-1 and TRBJ2-3, is KAGVTQTPRYLIKTRGQQVTLSCSPISGHRSVSWYQQTPGQGLQFLFEYFSETQRNKGNFPGRFSGRQFSNSRSEMNVSTLELGDSALYLCASSSLASSTDTQYFGPGTRLTVL.

The CDR3 loop is CASSESGRGYNEQFF. For the CDR3, the DNA is TGCGCCAGCAGTGAATCTGGGCGGGGGTACAATGAGCAGTTCTTC. V and J are TRBV10-1 and TRBJ2-1, with 7 bases aligning to TRBD2. The J segment lost 4 bases and the V segment lost 3 bases, leaving 6 bases of the junction unmatched. The CDR3 has 15 amino acids. The germline V gene encodes CDR1 WNHNN and CDR2 SYGVQD (reference sequence).

The chain combines TRBV18 with TRBJ2-4; D is unclear. Germline CDR1 reads KGHSH; CDR2 reads LQKENI. V was pared by 6 bases and J by 7 bases, with 19 bases between. The CDR3 loop spans 15 amino acids. The CDR3 DNA is TGTGCCAGCTCCCCGTGGGTAGGTTCGGTGAACATTCAGTACTTC. Amino acid sequence: CASSPWVGSVNIQYF.

The chain employs TRBV6-5 and TRBJ2-7, with 8 positions matching TRBD1. This CDR3 is built from 14 residues. V shed 6 bases and J 2 bases; nucleotides not matched to a gene: 6. Germline V CDR1 and CDR2: MNHEY, SVGAGI. The CDR3 nucleotides read TGTGCCAGCAGGGGACGACAGGGGCCCTACGAGCAGTACTTC. It is translated as CASRGRQGPYEQYF.

V and J are TRBV28 and TRBJ2-2; maybe TRBD2 (7 bases). This CDR3 contains 17 residues. CDR1 is MDHEN, CDR2 SYDVKM, per germline. V dropped 6 bases and J dropped 0 bases, with 17 bases sitting between them. In nucleotides, the CDR3 is TGTGCCAGCAGCCACCTTGGGCGGGGGCCGAACACCGGGGAGCTGTTTTTT. This codes for CASSHLGRGPNTGELFF.

The rearrangement links TRBV30 to TRBJ1-4; D is possibly TRBD1 (5 bases). The CDR3 is 12 amino acids. Looked up from germline, CDR1 is GTSNPN and CDR2 is SVGIG (reference sequence). Trimming pared 5 bases from V and 3 bases from J, leaving 7 bases between. CDR3 DNA sequence: TGTGCCTGGGAACAGGCTAATGAAAAACTGTTTTTT. Protein sequence: CAWEQANEKLFF. Looking up the rest from reference TRBV30 and TRBJ1-4 gives the full variable domain: SQTIHQWPATLVQPVGSPLSLECTVEGTSNPNLYWYRQAAGRGLQLLFYSVGIGQISSEVPQNLSASRPQDRQFILSSKKLLLSDSGFYLCAWEQANEKLFFGSGTQLSVL.

The chain couples TRBV18 to TRBJ2-2, with TRBD1 matching over 8 bases. This CDR3 spans 15 amino acids. Trimming took 3 bases from V and 5 from J; bases not matched to a gene: 5. Germline CDR1 KGHSH, CDR2 LQKENI. The CDR3 coding sequence is TGTGCCAGCTCACCTCGGACAGGGCAGACCGGGGAGCTGTTTTTT. Its protein is CASSPRTGQTGELFF. Full variable domain (remainder filled in from reference TRBV18 and TRBJ2-2): NAGVMQNPRHLVRRRGQEARLRCSPMKGHSHVYWYRQLPEEGLKFMVYLQKENIIDESGMPKERFSAEFPKEGPSILRIQQVVRGDSAAYFCASSPRTGQTGELFFGEGSRLTVL.

This clone was counted once. This chain links TRBV29-1 with TRBJ1-4; D gene uncertain. V lost 7 bases, J lost 8 bases, and 11 bases lay in between. In germline, CDR1 is SQVTM, CDR2 ANQGSEA. There are 11 residues in the CDR3. The DNA of the CDR3 is TGCAGCGCCTGGGGAGAGGAAAAACTGTTTTTT. It yields the protein CSAWGEEKLFF.

The chain combines TRBV13 with TRBJ2-7, with 8 bases matching TRBD1. Per germline, CDR1 PRHDT and CDR2 FYEKMQ (reference sequence). The CDR3 loop spans 15 amino acids. The V gene end was trimmed by 5 bases and the J gene end by 2 bases; junction bases not matched to a gene: 8. The CDR3, as DNA: TGTGCCAGCAGCCCCCCCTCCAGGGGGCCCTACGAGCAGTACTTC. Translating it yields CASSPPSRGPYEQYF.

The V and J genes are TRBV6-5 and TRBJ1-1; 8 nucleotides align to TRBD1. V dropped 2 bases and J dropped 4; count of bases not matched to a gene: 3. Germline loops: CDR1 MNHEY, CDR2 SVGAGI. The CDR3 contains 14 residues. The CDR3 nucleotides read TGTGCCAGCAGTTACAGGACAGGGATCACTGAAGCTTTCTTT. Residues: CASSYRTGITEAFF.

To note about this clone: Germline and junction disagree at one end, which may indicate a read error. Other DNA sequences in this sample translate to the same CDR3. This rearrangement joins TRBV7-9 to TRBJ1-5, with a tentative D call TRBD1 (6 bases). CDR1 SEHNR and CDR2 FQNEAQ come from the germline V gene (reference sequence). This CDR3 is built from 16 residues. DNA for the CDR3: TGTGCCAGCAGCTTAGCGGGGGCGGCTAGCAATCAGCCTCAGCATTTT. It translates to CASSLAGAASNQPQHF.

The rearrangement uses TRBV7-2 and TRBJ2-2; 12 nucleotides align to TRBD2. Looked up from germline, CDR1 is SGHTA and CDR2 is FQGNSA. The V segment lost 5 bases and the J segment 4 bases; nucleotides outside the gene matches: 8. The CDR3 loop spans 17 amino acids. The CDR3 sequence: CASSLRTSGKGTGELFF. For the CDR3, the DNA is TGTGCCAGCAGCCTCCGGACTAGCGGGAAAGGCACCGGGGAGCTGTTTTTT.

This clone was detected only once. The V call is TRBV2, the J call TRBJ2-2, with unresolved D. The CDR3 spans 15 residues. Germline values: CDR1 SNHLY, CDR2 FYNNEI. V shed 6 bases and J shed 3 bases, with 14 bases lying between them. CDR3 region: CASSALSKDTGELFF. CDR3 in DNA: TGTGCCAGCAGCGCTTTAAGTAAGGACACCGGGGAGCTGTTTTTT.

This clone was seen once. The rearrangement uses TRBV11-3 and TRBJ2-7, with D perhaps matching TRBD1 (5 bases). Between the trimmed V and J ends, which lost 1 base and 5 bases, there was a span of 12 bases. The CDR3 extends over 14 amino acids. Germline V gene lookup returns CDR1 SGHNT and CDR2 YENEEA. CDR3 coding DNA: TGTGCCAGCAGCTTAGGTAGGGGAAATAACGAGCAGTACTTC. It encodes CASSLGRGNNEQYF.